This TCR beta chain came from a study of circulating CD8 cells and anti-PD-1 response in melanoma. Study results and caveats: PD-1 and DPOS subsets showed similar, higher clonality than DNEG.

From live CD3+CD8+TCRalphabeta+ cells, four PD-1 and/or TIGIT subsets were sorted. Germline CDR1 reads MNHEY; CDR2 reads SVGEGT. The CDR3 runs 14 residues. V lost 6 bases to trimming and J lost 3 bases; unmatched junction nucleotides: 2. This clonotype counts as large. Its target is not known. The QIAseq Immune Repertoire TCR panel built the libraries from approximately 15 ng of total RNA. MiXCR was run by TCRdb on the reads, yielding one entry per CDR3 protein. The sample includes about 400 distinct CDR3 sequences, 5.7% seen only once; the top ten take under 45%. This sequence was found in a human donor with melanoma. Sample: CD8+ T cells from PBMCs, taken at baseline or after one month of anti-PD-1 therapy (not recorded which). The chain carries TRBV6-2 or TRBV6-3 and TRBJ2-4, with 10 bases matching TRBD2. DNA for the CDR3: TGTGCCAGCAGATGGACTAGCGGCAAAAACATTCAGTACTTC. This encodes CASRWTSGKNIQYF.